A single sample gave rise to the 30 T cell receptor beta chains below, sequenced in a study of blood T cell repertoires in COVID-19. TCRdb keeps only in-frame clones here, not all; method: immunoSEQ multiplex PCR. This sample has approximately 210,000 clones; 92% occur once, and the top ten carry under 1.5%. The source material was peripheral blood. These receptors were collected from a man under 40 with acute or convalescent COVID-19.

This clone has only a few counts. The gene calls are TRBV5-1 and TRBJ2-1; D is perhaps TRBD1 (5 bases). Trimming left V 7 bases short and J 8 bases short, with 19 bases between. Germline CDR1 SGHRS, CDR2 YFSETQ. The CDR3 runs to 14 residues. The CDR3 loop is CASAPLTVEHEQFF. CDR3 DNA: TGCGCCAGCGCCCCGCTGACAGTTGAGCATGAGCAGTTCTTC. Variable domain in full (rest from reference TRBV5-1 and TRBJ2-1): KAGVTQTPRYLIKTRGQQVTLSCSPISGHRSVSWYQQTPGQGLQFLFEYFSETQRNKGNFPGRFSGRQFSNSRSEMNVSTLELGDSALYLCASAPLTVEHEQFFGPGTRLTVL.

This chain joins TRBV10-2 and TRBJ1-1, with 7 bases that match TRBD1. The V segment lost 3 bases and the J segment 5 bases; nucleotides outside the gene matches: 9. Germline V gives CDR1 WSHSY, CDR2 SAAADI. The CDR3 length is 15 residues. DNA for the CDR3: TGCGCCAGCAGTGAAAAGGGGGCAACGATAACTGAAGCTTTCTTT. Its protein product is CASSEKGATITEAFF.

This sequence joins TRBV6-1 and TRBJ2-7; unclear D gene. CDR1 and CDR2 (germline): MNHNS, SASEGT. V lost 2 bases and J 1 base, leaving 9 bases between the germline ends. There are 14 residues in the CDR3. The CDR3 loop is CASSEPRVSYEQYF. CDR3 in DNA: TGTGCCAGCAGTGAACCCCGGGTATCCTACGAGCAGTACTTC.

The chain is built from TRBV11-3 and TRBJ2-7; D is unresolved. This CDR3 contains 13 residues. The V gene lost 3 bases and the J gene lost 6 bases, with 12 bases spanning the gap. CDR1 and CDR2 (germline): SGHNT, YENEEA. The CDR3 protein is CASSLSENSEQYF. The DNA of the CDR3 is TGTGCCAGCAGCTTGTCCGAGAATTCCGAGCAGTACTTC.

This clone was seen once. The V gene is TRBV18, the J gene TRBJ2-2; 9 bases fit TRBD1. V shed 4 bases and J 6 bases; nucleotides not matched to a gene: 6. The germline CDR1 and CDR2 sequences are KGHSH and LQKENI. There are 15 residues in the CDR3. This CDR3 is CASSQQGAPAGELFF. The CDR3 DNA is TGTGCCAGCTCACAACAGGGGGCGCCCGCCGGGGAGCTGTTTTTT.

The chain links TRBV18 to TRBJ2-5, with TRBD2 matching 11 bases. Per germline, CDR1 KGHSH and CDR2 LQKENI. With 4 bases clipped from V and 4 bases from J, the junction kept 8 bases outside the gene matches. This CDR3 contains 16 residues. The DNA of the CDR3 is TGTGCCAGCTCACGAGGGACTAGCGGCCAAGGAGAGACCCAGTACTTC. This translates into CASSRGTSGQGETQYF.

The gene calls are TRBV2 and TRBJ2-2, with TRBD1 identical over 7 bases. Germline V gene data show CDR1 as SNHLY and CDR2 as FYNNEI. Trimming at V came to 7 bases and at J to 3 bases, leaving 8 bases not matched to a gene. CDR3 length: 15 amino acids. This CDR3 is CASKRQGTDTGELFF. For the CDR3, the DNA is TGTGCCAGCAAAAGACAGGGTACGGACACCGGGGAGCTGTTTTTT. The whole variable domain, filled in from reference TRBV2 and TRBJ2-2, reads EPEVTQTPSHQVTQMGQEVILRCVPISNHLYFYWYRQILGQKVEFLVSFYNNEISEKSEIFDDQFSVERPDGSNFTLKIRSTKLEDSAMYFCASKRQGTDTGELFFGEGSRLTVL.

The genes are TRBV28 and TRBJ1-5; no clear D. V lost 4 bases and J lost 3, with 4 bases in between. The CDR3 is 12 amino acids. Germline loops: CDR1 MDHEN, CDR2 SYDVKM. The CDR3 protein is CASSSVNQPQHF. Here the CDR3 DNA reads TGTGCCAGCAGTTCTGTCAATCAGCCCCAGCATTTT.

The rearrangement links TRBV28 to TRBJ2-4; D gene ambiguous. CDR3 size: 12 residues. The germline V gene encodes CDR1 MDHEN and CDR2 SYDVKM. V shed 3 bases and J shed 15 bases, with 15 bases lying between them. Here the CDR3 reads CASSLGSAGSYF. The CDR3 region has the DNA TGTGCCAGCAGTTTGGGTTCGGCCGGGTCGTACTTC.

The chain has TRBV11-3 and TRBJ2-1; 9 bases agree with TRBD1. The J segment lost 5 bases and the V segment lost 4 bases, leaving 3 bases of the junction unmatched. This CDR3 is 14 amino acids long. Germline V gene data show CDR1 as SGHNT and CDR2 as YENEEA. The CDR3 coding sequence is TGTGCCAGCAGCTCCGGGACAGGGAACAATGAGCAGTTCTTC. As protein: CASSSGTGNNEQFF.

As regards this clone: Other DNA sequences within the sample encode an identical CDR3. The chain has TRBV18 and TRBJ2-2; D is unclear. The V and J ends lost 3 bases and 2 bases respectively, with 4 bases between them. Per the germline V gene, CDR1 is KGHSH and CDR2 is LQKENI. The CDR3 spans 13 residues. CDR3 nucleotide sequence: TGTGCCAGCTCACCTCAAAACACCGGGGAGCTGTTTTTT. Translated: CASSPQNTGELFF.

V usage is TRBV2 and J usage is TRBJ2-3; D ambiguous. Trimming stripped 7 bases from V and 4 bases from J, with 12 bases between. This CDR3 is 13 amino acids long. Per germline, CDR1 SNHLY and CDR2 FYNNEI. The CDR3 nucleotides read TGTGCCAGCATCCGAACGGTAGCAGATACGCAGTATTTT. Its translation: CASIRTVADTQYF.

J is TRBJ1-6 and V is TRBV28, with 8 bases that match TRBD1. The CDR3 length is 15 residues. From germline, CDR1 is MDHEN and CDR2 SYDVKM. V shed 5 bases and J 8 bases; nucleotides not matched to a gene: 8. As DNA, the CDR3 is TGTGCCAGCAGTCTCTCAGGGGGCTTGTATTCACCCCTCCACTTT. This sequence encodes CASSLSGGLYSPLHF.

The chain employs TRBV7-9 and TRBJ1-6; D unresolved. The CDR3 spans 16 residues. V was trimmed by 5 bases and J by 0 bases, leaving 11 bases between them. CDR1 SEHNR and CDR2 FQNEAQ come from the germline V gene (reference sequence). The CDR3 region is CASSMSGSSYNSPLHF. CDR3 DNA: TGTGCCAGCAGCATGAGCGGGAGCTCCTATAATTCACCCCTCCACTTT.

The chain employs TRBV24-1 and TRBJ1-2; TRBD1 matches 7 bases. Germline CDR1 is KGHDR and CDR2 is SFDVKD. Trimming cost V 9 bases and J 0 bases; bases outside gene matches: 3. The CDR3 covers 13 residues. DNA of the CDR3: TGTGCCACCCAGGGGGAGCCTAACTATGGCTACACCTTC. Amino acids: CATQGEPNYGYTF.

This chain joins TRBV5-1 and TRBJ2-4, with 7 bases fitting TRBD1. V was pared by 3 bases and J by 0 bases, with 15 bases of the junction left unmatched. The CDR3 is made up of 19 amino acids. CDR1 and CDR2 (germline): SGHRS, YFSETQ. CDR3 coding DNA: TGCGCCAGCAGCTCAATAAAACTGACAGGGAAATTAGCCAAAAACATTCAGTACTTC. Its translation: CASSSIKLTGKLAKNIQYF.

J is TRBJ2-3 and V is TRBV7-9; TRBD1 is a possible D gene (5 bases). This CDR3 has 15 residues. Trimming left V 7 bases short and J 1 base short, with 15 bases between. Germline CDR1 reads SEHNR; CDR2 reads FQNEAQ (reference sequence). The CDR3 region is CASTQAIQGTDTQYF. CDR3 in DNA: TGTGCCAGCACACAGGCGATCCAGGGCACAGATACGCAGTATTTT.

V is TRBV30 and J is TRBJ2-6, with a tentative D call TRBD1 (6 bases). V lost 3 bases and J 0 bases, leaving 12 bases between the germline ends. Germline CDR1 reads GTSNPN; CDR2 reads SVGIG (reference sequence). CDR3 length equals 16 residues. The CDR3 nucleotides read TGTGCCTGGAGGGACAGACCGAGCTCTGGGGCCAACGTCCTGACTTTC. This gives the protein CAWRDRPSSGANVLTF.

The chain employs TRBV20-1 and TRBJ1-2; maybe TRBD1 (5 bases). This CDR3 is built from 10 residues. CDR1 and CDR2 from the germline V gene are DFQATT and SNEGSKA (reference sequence). CDR3 loop: CITQGRGYTF. The DNA for the CDR3 is TGCATTACGCAGGGCCGGGGCTACACCTTC.

The CDR3 spells CAISGAPSAGGYTF. The CDR3 bases are TGTGCCATCAGTGGCGCCCCGTCAGCGGGGGGCTACACCTTC. The chain carries TRBV10-3 and TRBJ1-2; D uncertain. Germline V gene lookup returns CDR1 ENHRY and CDR2 SYGVKD. The CDR3 runs to 14 residues. Deletions cut 4 bases from V and 8 bases from J, with 17 bases between.

This clone occurred once. This rearrangement joins TRBV19 to TRBJ2-1, with 9 bases matching TRBD1. CDR1 and CDR2 (germline): LNHDA, SQIVND (reference sequence). The trim removed 5 bases at V and 7 bases at J, leaving 12 bases unmatched. The CDR3 loop spans 16 amino acids. The CDR3 DNA follows: TGTGCCAGTAGTTTCCAGGGGGACAGGGCTATAAATGAGCAGTTCTTC. Its translation: CASSFQGDRAINEQFF.

This chain joins TRBV10-3 and TRBJ1-4; perhaps TRBD1 as D (5 bases). This CDR3 spans 14 amino acids. The germline V gene has CDR1 ENHRY and CDR2 SYGVKD. V dropped 8 bases and J dropped 8 bases, with 18 bases sitting between them. The CDR3 nucleotides are TGTGCCATCCGGGCGGGGCTCGAGAGGGAAAAACTGTTTTTT. It codes for CAIRAGLEREKLFF.

This chain connects TRBV28 to TRBJ1-4; tentative D call: TRBD1 (5 bases). Deletions cut 5 bases from V and 6 bases from J, with 13 bases between. The CDR3 length is 14 residues. Germline CDR1 MDHEN, CDR2 SYDVKM. The CDR3 loop reads CASSVGGGYEKLFF. The CDR3 nucleotides are TGTGCCAGCAGTGTTGGGGGAGGGTATGAAAAACTGTTTTTT.

This sequence joins TRBV20-1 and TRBJ1-2; D gene uncertain. Germline lookup yields CDR1 DFQATT and CDR2 SNEGSKA (reference sequence). V gave up 6 bases and J gave up 6 bases, with 8 bases separating them. The CDR3 totals 10 residues. The CDR3 region has the DNA TGCAGTGCGATGGAGAATGGCTACACCTTC. Its protein is CSAMENGYTF.

The chain joins TRBV6-5 to TRBJ1-2, with TRBD1 identical over 9 bases. The V gene end was trimmed by 4 bases and the J gene end by 6 bases; junction bases not matched to a gene: 12. Germline assignment: CDR1 MNHEY and CDR2 SVGAGI. The CDR3 runs 16 residues. CDR3 sequence (DNA): TGTGCCAGCAGTTCCACAGGGGGCCTTAGTTTACATGGCTACACCTTC. Translated: CASSSTGGLSLHGYTF.

This clone was observed a single time. The genes are TRBV7-8 and TRBJ1-1; D uncertain. From germline, CDR1 is SGHVS and CDR2 FQNEAQ. This CDR3 is 13 amino acids long. Trimming removed 5 bases at V and 0 bases at J, with 7 bases between. The CDR3 DNA follows: TGTGCCAGCAGCCCAACAGTGAACACTGAAGCTTTCTTT. This sequence encodes CASSPTVNTEAFF.

The chain recombines TRBV5-8 with TRBJ1-5; the D gene is possibly TRBD1 (6 bases). The length of the CDR3 is 16 residues. CDR1 is SGHTS and CDR2 is YDEGEE in the germline V gene. V was cut by 3 bases and J by 3 bases, with 16 bases left in between. CDR3 loop: CASSWGRGTNNQPQHF. DNA of the CDR3: TGTGCCAGCAGCTGGGGGAGGGGGACTAACAATCAGCCCCAGCATTTT.

The V gene is TRBV12-2, the J gene TRBJ2-1; the D call of TRBD1 is as the table states it, not checked on the DNA. TRBV12-2 is shown as a pseudogene. The CDR3 consists of 17 residues. CDR3 loop: CASRLGFPGGSYNEQFF. CDR3 nucleotide sequence: TGTGCAAGTCGCTTAGGGTTCCCAGGGGGGTCCTACAATGAGCAGTTCTTC.

The V and J genes are TRBV18 and TRBJ2-3, with 7 nucleotides matching TRBD1. This CDR3 is built from 15 residues. The germline V gene encodes CDR1 KGHSH and CDR2 LQKENI. J gave up 2 bases and V 3 bases, and 5 bases lay outside the gene matches. The chain's CDR3 is CASSPGQRPTDTQYF. As DNA, the CDR3 is TGTGCCAGCTCACCGGGACAGCGCCCCACAGATACGCAGTATTTT.

The genes are TRBV7-3 and TRBJ1-6; D is possibly TRBD1 (6 bases). V was trimmed by 1 base and J by 7 bases, leaving 17 bases between them. The CDR3 totals 17 residues. The germline gives CDR1 SGHTA, CDR2 FQGTGA. The CDR3 DNA is TGTGCCAGCAGCTTAATGCCGCAGGGGCTATTCAATTCACCCCTCCACTTT. This codes for CASSLMPQGLFNSPLHF.